Each of the 10 T cell receptor beta chains below was sequenced from the same sample in a study of blood T cell repertoires in COVID-19. Produced via immunoSEQ multiplex PCR; TCRdb's table is partial and in-frame only. The sample carries 120,000 to 150,000 clones, almost 90% recorded once. Sequencing was performed on peripheral blood. The source of these receptors is a man aged 50 to 60 with active or convalescent COVID-19.

The rearrangement uses TRBV27 and TRBJ2-3, with a tentative D call TRBD2 (6 bases). In germline, CDR1 is MNHEY, CDR2 SMNVEV (reference sequence). The length of the CDR3 is 16 residues. V lost 4 bases and J 5 bases, leaving 19 bases between the germline ends. This chain's CDR3 is CASSSARPLGGDTQYF. CDR3 coding DNA: TGTGCCAGCAGTTCCGCGAGGCCCTTGGGGGGAGATACGCAGTATTTT.

The genes are TRBV27 and TRBJ1-1, with D hard to call. The CDR3 extends over 15 amino acids. V lost 3 bases and J lost 7, with 18 bases in between. In germline, CDR1 is MNHEY, CDR2 SMNVEV (reference sequence). CDR3 bases: TGTGCCAGCAGTTTGGACCCAGGAGGGTATGGTGAAGCTTTCTTT. This codes for CASSLDPGGYGEAFF.

The chain recombines TRBV7-9 with TRBJ2-7; TRBD2 matches 7 bases. Unmatched junction bases numbered 6, after V lost 3 bases and J lost 4 bases. This CDR3 region has 14 residues. Germline V gene data show CDR1 as SEHNR and CDR2 as FQNEAQ (reference sequence). This CDR3 is CASSLGAGAYEQYF. The CDR3 coding sequence is TGTGCCAGCAGCTTGGGTGCGGGAGCATACGAGCAGTACTTC.

The gene calls are TRBV29-1 and TRBJ2-1; TRBD2 matches 10 bases. This CDR3 spans 13 amino acids. Germline lookup yields CDR1 SQVTM and CDR2 ANQGSEA. CDR3 protein: CRIAGGAVYEQFF. As DNA, the CDR3 is TGCAGAATAGCGGGAGGTGCTGTCTATGAGCAGTTCTTC.

The chain has TRBV7-3 and TRBJ1-1, with no clear D. CDR3 length equals 14 residues. Germline V gene lookup returns CDR1 SGHTA and CDR2 FQGTGA. The ends were cut back, 2 bases at V and 0 bases at J, with 7 bases in the middle. The CDR3 loop is CASSLGHMNTEAFF. The CDR3 nucleotides read TGTGCCAGCAGCTTAGGGCATATGAACACTGAAGCTTTCTTT.

V and J are TRBV5-8 and TRBJ2-3; the D gene is possibly TRBD2 (5 bases). The CDR3 is 17 amino acids. The V end was cut by 3 bases, the J end by 1 base, with 18 bases between. CDR1 is SGHTS, CDR2 YDEGEE, per germline. The DNA for the CDR3 is TGTGCCAGCAGCTCTCGACGGAGGATGGTTGGCACAGATACGCAGTATTTT. Translated, it gives CASSSRRRMVGTDTQYF.

The chain joins TRBV28 to TRBJ2-3; TRBD2 is a possible D gene (5 bases). Trimming pared 10 bases from V and 4 bases from J, leaving 18 bases between. Germline CDR1 MDHEN, CDR2 SYDVKM. CDR3 length: 14 amino acids. CDR3 residues: CATTSPPEADTQYF. In DNA, the CDR3 is TGTGCCACCACCTCTCCCCCGGAGGCAGATACGCAGTATTTT.

This rearrangement joins TRBV2 to TRBJ1-4; 7 bases are a match to TRBD1. The CDR3 has 15 residues. CDR1 is SNHLY, CDR2 FYNNEI, per germline. The V and J ends lost 5 bases and 1 base, in that order; junction bases with no gene match: 4. This chain's CDR3 is CASSLRQGTNEKLFF. For the CDR3, the DNA is TGTGCCAGCAGTCTACGACAGGGAACTAATGAAAAACTGTTTTTT.

The chain employs TRBV18 and TRBJ1-1; D is possibly TRBD1 (6 bases). V was pared by 4 bases and J by 0 bases, with 12 bases between. The germline V gene has CDR1 KGHSH and CDR2 LQKENI. This CDR3 has 15 residues. The CDR3 reads CASSLGQNMNTEAFF. The CDR3 coding sequence is TGTGCCAGCTCACTCGGACAGAACATGAACACTGAAGCTTTCTTT.

V and J are TRBV19 and TRBJ1-5; 8 bases align to TRBD1. CDR1 is LNHDA, CDR2 SQIVND, per germline (reference sequence). The length of the CDR3 is 17 residues. With V trimmed by 5 bases and J by 7 bases, 16 bases remained unmatched. The CDR3 DNA follows: TGTGCCAGTAGTTCCAGGACAGGGCTTAGGGTAATACAGCCCCAGCATTTT. It translates to CASSSRTGLRVIQPQHF.